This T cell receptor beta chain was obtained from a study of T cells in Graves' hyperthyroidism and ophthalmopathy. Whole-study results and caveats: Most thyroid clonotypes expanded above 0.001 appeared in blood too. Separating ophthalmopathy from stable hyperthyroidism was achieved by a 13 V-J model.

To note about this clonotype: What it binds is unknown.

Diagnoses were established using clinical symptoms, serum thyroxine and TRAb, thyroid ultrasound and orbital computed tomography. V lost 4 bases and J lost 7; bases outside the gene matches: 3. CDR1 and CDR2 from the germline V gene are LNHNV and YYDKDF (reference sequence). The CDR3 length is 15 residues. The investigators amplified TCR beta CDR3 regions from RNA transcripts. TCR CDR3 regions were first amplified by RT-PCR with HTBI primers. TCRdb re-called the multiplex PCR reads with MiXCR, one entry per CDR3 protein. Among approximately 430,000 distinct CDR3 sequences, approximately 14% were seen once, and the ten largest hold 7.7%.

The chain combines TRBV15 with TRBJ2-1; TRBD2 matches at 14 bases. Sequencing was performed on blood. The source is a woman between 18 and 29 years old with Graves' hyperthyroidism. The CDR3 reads CATSTGTSGSNEQFF. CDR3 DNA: TGTGCCACCAGCACGGGGACTAGCGGGAGTAATGAGCAGTTCTTC.